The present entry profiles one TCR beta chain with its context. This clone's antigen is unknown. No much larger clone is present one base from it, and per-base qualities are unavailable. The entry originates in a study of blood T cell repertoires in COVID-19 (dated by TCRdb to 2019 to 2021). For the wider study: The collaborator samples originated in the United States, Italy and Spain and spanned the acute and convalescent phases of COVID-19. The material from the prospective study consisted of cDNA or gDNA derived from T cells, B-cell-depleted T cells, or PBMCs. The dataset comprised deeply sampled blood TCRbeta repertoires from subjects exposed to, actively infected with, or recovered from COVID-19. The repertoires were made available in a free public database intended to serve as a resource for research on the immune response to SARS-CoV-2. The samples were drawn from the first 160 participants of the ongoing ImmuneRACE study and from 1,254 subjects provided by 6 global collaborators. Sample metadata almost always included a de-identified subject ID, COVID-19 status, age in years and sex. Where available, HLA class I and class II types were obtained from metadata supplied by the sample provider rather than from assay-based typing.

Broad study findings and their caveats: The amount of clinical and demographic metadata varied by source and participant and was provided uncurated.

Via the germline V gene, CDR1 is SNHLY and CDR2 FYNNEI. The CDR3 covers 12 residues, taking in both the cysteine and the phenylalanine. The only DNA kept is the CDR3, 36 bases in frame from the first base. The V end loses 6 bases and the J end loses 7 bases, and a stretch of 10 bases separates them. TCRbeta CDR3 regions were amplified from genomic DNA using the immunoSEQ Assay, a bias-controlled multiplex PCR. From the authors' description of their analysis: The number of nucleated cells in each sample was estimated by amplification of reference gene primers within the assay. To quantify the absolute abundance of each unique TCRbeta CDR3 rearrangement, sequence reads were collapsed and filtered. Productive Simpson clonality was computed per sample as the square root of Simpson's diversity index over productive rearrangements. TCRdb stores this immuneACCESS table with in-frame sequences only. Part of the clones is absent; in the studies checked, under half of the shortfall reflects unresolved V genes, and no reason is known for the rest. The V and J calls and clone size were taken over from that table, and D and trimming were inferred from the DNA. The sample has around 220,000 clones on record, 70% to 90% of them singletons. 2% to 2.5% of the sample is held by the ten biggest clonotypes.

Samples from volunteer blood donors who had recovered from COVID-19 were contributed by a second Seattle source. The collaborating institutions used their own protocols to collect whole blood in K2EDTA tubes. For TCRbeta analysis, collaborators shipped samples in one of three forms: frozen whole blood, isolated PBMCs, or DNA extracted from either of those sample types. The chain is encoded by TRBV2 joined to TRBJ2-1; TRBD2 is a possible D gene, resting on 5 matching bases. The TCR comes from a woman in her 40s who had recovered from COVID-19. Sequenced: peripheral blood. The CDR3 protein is CASRGDWNEQFF. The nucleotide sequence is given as TGTGCCAGCAGGGGAGATTGGAATGAGCAGTTCTTC.